Included here is one T cell receptor beta chain sequence, with context. Its cognate antigen has yet to be identified. The record has no base qualities; no much larger clone is one base away. CDR1 and CDR2, looked up from the germline V gene, are SGHAT and FQNNGV. Spanning cysteine to phenylalanine, the CDR3 consists of 13 amino acids. The DNA shown is the 39-base CDR3, in frame from base 1. Trimming removed 2 bases from V and 9 bases from J, leaving 13 bases between the germline ends. This sample is part of a study of cytomegalovirus exposure and HLA in healthy donors (dated by TCRdb to about 2017). The study in broad terms: An earlier analysis of approximately 600 of the donors reported about 250 Gb of sequence data and around 110 million unique TCR beta sequences from 150 million to 200 million T cells. An early release that covered some 640 HLA-typed donors contained about 300 gigabases of sequencing data and about 84 million unique TCR sequences. Of the approximately 400 genotyped donors, over 80% were placed in the genetic ancestry cluster associated with self-reported Caucasian donors. The study aimed to test whether signatures of past pathogen exposure could be identified by cataloging public T cell receptors. The study used immunosequencing to profile the T cell repertoires of several hundred subjects and linked those repertoires to cytomegalovirus serostatus. Besides the first cohort of approximately 670 subjects, a separate validation cohort made up of about 120 different subjects was used. High-throughput TCR immunosequencing, statistical association of individual TCRs with disease status, and machine learning were combined to predict cytomegalovirus infection status. A later analysis re-analyzed previously published TCR beta repertoires from about 600 donors and added high-resolution HLA genotyping to study TCR occurrence patterns. Rather than using new phenotypic data, the later analysis identified candidate immune exposures from TCR beta sequences and from how often those sequences occurred across donors. To decide whether each TCR beta V gene segment behaved as functional or pseudogenic, an earlier analysis of approximately 590 of the donors relied on high-throughput TCR beta sequencing. Alongside the repertoire data, information on donor age, sex, ethnicity and CMV serostatus was compiled. Genome-wide SNP genotypes for about three fifths of the roughly 670 donors were used in a later genetic analysis, which treated that subset as a discovery cohort. All discovery cohort repertoires had been generated using a single sequencing platform. HLA typing included class I and class II loci at four-digit resolution. The number of donors typed differed by locus, with about 629-630 for A, B, C, DRB1 and DQB1, roughly 520 for DQA1, 600 to 610 for DPA1, and over 400 for DPB1. Several DR-DQ haplotypes were handled as single units for association and clustering, since linkage in the cohort was strong. Among under 450 genotyped donors of the cohort, an average of about 240,000 unique TCR beta nucleotide sequences were sequenced per donor, about a sixth of them non-productive.

The library was built by means of the immunoSEQ multiplex PCR assay. The multiplex PCR relied on a mix of 60 forward primers for TCR Vbeta segments and 13 reverse primers for TCR Jbeta segments. Amplification of the CDR3 region of rearranged TCR beta genes was performed with a multiplex PCR assay on genomic DNA. The amplified TCR beta libraries were sequenced on the Illumina HiSeq System as 87-base-pair reads. Concerning the study's data processing: A later analysis counted some 80 million unique TCR beta chains across the 600 to 850 repertoires, and roughly 9.9 million of these chains were shared by at least two donors. Raw reads were error-corrected and collapsed into unique sequences by a nearest-neighbor algorithm in which closely related sequences were merged to remove PCR and sequencing errors. To assign V, D and J gene segments, CDR3 sequences were aligned to IMGT reference sequences. For a sequence to be retained, at least a six-nucleotide match to both a V gene segment and a J gene segment was required. A rearrangement counted as productive if the CDR3 had no stop codons and remained in frame with V and J, and every other rearrangement counted as non-productive. Following IMGT convention, CDR3 was defined as the stretch from the second conserved V-encoded cysteine up to the conserved J-encoded phenylalanine. The earlier analysis of roughly 590 of the donors excluded any sequence lacking an unambiguous match to a single V gene segment. An earlier analysis of some 610 of the donors called V segments functional above 56.7% productive rearrangements and segregating when the between-donor standard deviation exceeded 5%. A statistical classification framework was built to diagnose cytomegalovirus status from the catalog of TCR beta chain sequences. In a later analysis, V and J genes were assigned by comparing TCR nucleotide sequences against IMGT/GENE-DB human TR gene sequences. A later analysis assigned CDR3 sequences and most-parsimonious VDJ recombination scenarios with the TCRdist pipeline. In a later analysis, each TCR beta chain was defined by its CDR3 amino acid sequence together with its V-gene family, and reads lacking a unique V-gene family were excluded. As a way to deal with suspected cross-contamination and a sequencing artifact, a later analysis dropped hundreds of nucleotide sequences that were highly shared and had low generation probability. For each public chain, a later analysis derived a clonal expansion index from normalized ranks of inferred template counts within each repertoire. In a later analysis, generation probabilities were computed with a VDJ recombination model fitted to out-of-frame rearrangements, and the resulting probabilities were checked against IGoR. In a later analysis, TCR-TCR, TCR-HLA and TCR-CMV co-occurrence was scored with hypergeometric tests, and a repertoire-size bias correction was applied to TCR pairs. A later analysis estimated false discovery rates by permuting HLA or CMV assignments 20 times. In a later analysis, co-occurring TCRs were grouped using DBSCAN, and TCRdist sequence similarity was added for clustering within HLA-allele-positive subsets. For co-occurrence clustering, repertoires with fewer than 30,000 or more than 120,000 public chains were excluded, along with a handful of repertoires with anomalous nucleotide sharing. TCRdb limited this immuneACCESS table to in-frame rearrangements with V and J called. A share of clones is missing; checked studies link under half to unresolved V genes, and the rest is unexplained. Clone size and V and J calls were adopted from that table, with D and trimming inferred from the DNA. The sample includes around 130,000 clones, with about 76% observed a single time. About 2.4% of the sample is in the top ten clones.

The cohort consisted of fewer than 700 healthy bone marrow donors. Cohort members were all nominally healthy when sampled, although unrecorded immune exposures were likely present. The donor was CMV seronegative and belonged to the group of 380 or so seronegative cohort members. Each donor provided a peripheral blood sample, and peripheral blood mononuclear cells were used for TCR beta sequencing. The Qiagen DNeasy Blood Extraction Kit was used to extract genomic DNA from the blood cell samples. Beyond this particular receptor, the publication reports: Cytomegalovirus status was reported to be diagnosed by the classifier with high specificity and sensitivity in both the original and validation cohorts. Specific HLA alleles were associated with some 15,000 TCR beta sequences at a false discovery rate of 0.05 in a later analysis. Broadly in line with IMGT annotations, most TCR beta V segments showed up in productive rearrangements about 87% or about 30% of the time in an earlier analysis of about 500 of the donors. Correlated functional status among segregating V segments might be attributable to linkage disequilibrium, but an unknown experimental factor could not be ruled out. According to a later analysis, TCR association rates differed among HLA loci, with DRB1 alleles showing the most associated TCRs and HLA-C alleles showing the fewest. In vitro tests confirmed that a few of the cytomegalovirus-associated TCR beta chains recognize cytomegalovirus antigens. It was suggested by the authors that the approach could potentially be generalized to other disease states and immunological phenotypes. According to a later genetic analysis, donors in an Asian-associated ancestry cluster had fewer N-insertions in productive TCRs than the roughly 700-donor mean. A later analysis found that HLA-associated TCR beta chains were more clonally expanded and had lower generation probabilities than equally common non-associated chains. Only TCR beta chains were sequenced in this cohort, and the absence of alpha or paired-chain data limited detectable features. A later analysis found that most CMV-associated TCR beta chains appeared HLA-restricted, with HLA associations seemingly driven largely by CMV exposure. Across donors, most TCR sequences were observed very rarely, whereas some public TCRs were present in many individuals. A further reported finding was that TCR beta sequences accurately predicted the HLA-A and HLA-B alleles for most subjects in the first cohort. V-gene and J-gene trimming of TCR beta chains was associated with a missense DCLRE1C variant in a later genetic analysis, and the association was replicated in an independent cohort. The study listed approximately 150 TCR beta chains as associated with cytomegalovirus. A group of highly shared sequence variants was considered likely to be a technical artifact of the sequencing pipeline. Because the 87-base-pair reads could not distinguish some IMGT-functional V segments, including TRBV6-2 and TRBV6-3, those segments were excluded. For the cohort, immune exposure information was limited to CMV serostatus. Over 15 rarely observed V segments, including chromosome 9 orphons, were excluded from the earlier analysis of about 600 of the donors because counts were too low. When HLA alleles, especially DR and DQ, strongly co-occurred, attributing TCR associations to individual alleles was difficult. Because HLA typing was unavailable for some donors at each locus, only the typed subset was used in association tests. In a later analysis, several top co-occurrence clusters were reported to appear linked to parvovirus B19, influenza, CMV and Epstein-Barr virus. Presence/absence analyses assumed roughly uniform sequencing depth across donors, an assumption that may not hold.

The sequence was obtained from a woman aged 40 to 49 in good health and CMV-seronegative. Recombination connected TRBV11-2 to TRBJ2-5, with the D segment identity uncertain. Sequenced: PBMCs. The DNA sequence follows: TGTGCCAGCAGCTTACGTTCCCTCGAGGCCCAGTACTTC. This is translated as CASSLRSLEAQYF.